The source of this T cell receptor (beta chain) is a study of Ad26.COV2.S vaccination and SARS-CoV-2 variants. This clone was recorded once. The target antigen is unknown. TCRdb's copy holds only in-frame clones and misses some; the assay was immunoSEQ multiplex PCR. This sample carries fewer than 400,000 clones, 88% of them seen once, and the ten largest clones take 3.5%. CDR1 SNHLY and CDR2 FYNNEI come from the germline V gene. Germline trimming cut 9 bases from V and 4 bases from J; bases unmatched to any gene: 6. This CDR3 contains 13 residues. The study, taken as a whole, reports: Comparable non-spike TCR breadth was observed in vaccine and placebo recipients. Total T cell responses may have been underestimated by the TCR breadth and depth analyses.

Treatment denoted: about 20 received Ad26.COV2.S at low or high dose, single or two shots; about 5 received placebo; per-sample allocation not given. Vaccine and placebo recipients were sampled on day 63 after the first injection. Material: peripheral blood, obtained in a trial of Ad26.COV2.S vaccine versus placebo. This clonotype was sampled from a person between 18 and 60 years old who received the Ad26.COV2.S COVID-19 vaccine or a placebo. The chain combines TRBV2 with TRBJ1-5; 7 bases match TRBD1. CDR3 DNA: TGTGCCAGTACAGGGGAACTGAATCAGCCCCAGCATTTT. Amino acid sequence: CASTGELNQPQHF.